This TCR beta chain derives from a study of CD8+CD57+ T cells in acquired aplastic anemia (dated by TCRdb to 2016 to 2018). With respect to the entire study: On average, sorted CD4+ and CD8+ cells yielded about 3 ug of extracted DNA, with a range of roughly 0.18 to 30 ug. Paper-wide results and their limitations: Although some 28 CD8+ CDR3 sequences were shared by patients and controls, these sequences appeared highly expressed in patients and within the immunodominant clones of patients. Patients and healthy controls showed no significant difference in CD8+ Simpson's diversity (P=0.060).

Counted from cysteine to phenylalanine, this CDR3 has 17 amino acids. Only the CDR3 DNA is retained, 51 bases long and in frame from the first base. V drops 0 bases and J drops 6 bases, leaving 20 bases in between. CDR1 and CDR2, per the germline V gene (reference sequence), are LGHDT and YNNKEL. Genomic DNA was used as template for profiling of TCR beta VDJ combinations and CDR3 sequences. An Illumina HiSeq 2000 was the platform used for TCR repertoire sequencing. From the authors' description of their analysis: TRBV/TRBJ rearrangement plots, CDR3 size and DJ length profiles, and Simpson's diversity index were used to assess repertoires. The most abundant DNA sequence in the deep sequencing data was taken as the immunodominant clone. CDR3 amino acid sequences were screened for sharing across subjects and were compared with published repertoires and the VDJdb database. Clones were called with MiXCR by TCRdb after fastp trimmed the public reads at Q25, and only in-frame beta chains were retained. Rows merge per CDR3 protein into single entries with the most common DNA and genes. What appears here as the V and J calls and clone size reflects TCRdb's work, not the paper's. The sample yields 250,000 to 300,000 distinct CDR3 sequences; roughly three fifths were counted once. The ten largest clones add up to around 8% of the sample.

In the study, sorted CD4+ and CD8+ blood T cells from patients with severe aplastic anemia and from healthy subjects underwent deep sequencing of TCR repertoires. Ficoll-Paque density gradient centrifugation was used to isolate peripheral blood mononuclear cells. Before DNA extraction, CD4+ and CD8+ T cells were sorted by FACS or by magnetic beads. In regard to this clonotype: No antigen is known for it. Base qualities are missing; no much larger clone stands one base away.

Sequenced material: sorted CD4+, CD8+, or CD8+CD57+ T cells (not recorded which) from PBMCs. The receptor was isolated from a human donor with severe aplastic anemia or a healthy control (not recorded which). Here the chain combines TRBV3-1 and TRBJ1-2; too little of a D gene remains to name it. The DNA sequence follows: TGTGCCAGCAGCCAAGATCTTGGACCCATAGAGCGGGATGGCTACACCTTC. This codes for CASSQDLGPIERDGYTF.